Below are 6 T cell receptor beta chains sequenced from a single sample in a study of cytomegalovirus exposure and HLA in healthy donors. The PCR used 60 Vbeta and 13 Jbeta primers. Measured with immunoSEQ multiplex PCR; TCRdb has only the in-frame clones, and not every one. The table lists hundreds of thousands of clones, around 73% of them singletons. Material: PBMCs. The receptors were sampled from a male donor in good health and CMV-seronegative.

The chain carries TRBV4-3 and TRBJ2-3; a weak D match, TRBD2 (5 bases). Germline lookup yields CDR1 LGHNA and CDR2 YSLEER. The CDR3 extends over 15 amino acids. With 4 bases removed from V and 6 bases from J, the gap between germline ends came to 17 bases. The CDR3, as DNA: TGCGCCAGCAGCCTGGAGATCACCGCGGGTGATACGCAGTATTTT. Protein sequence: CASSLEITAGDTQYF.

This clone was counted between two and nine times. The chain carries TRBV4-1 and TRBJ1-1, with D perhaps TRBD1 (5 bases). The germline gives CDR1 MGHRA, CDR2 YSYEKL. The CDR3 is 17 amino acids. V shed 4 bases and J shed 0 bases, with 18 bases lying between them. CDR3 DNA: TGCGCCAGCAGCCCTCGTAGCAGGGAGGGTGTGAACACTGAAGCTTTCTTT. Protein: CASSPRSREGVNTEAFF.

CDR3 region: CASSLETWDRENEKLFF. CDR3 DNA sequence: TGCGCCAGCAGCTTGGAAACCTGGGACAGGGAAAATGAAAAACTGTTTTTT. The chain links TRBV5-1 to TRBJ1-4; the match to TRBD1 covers 9 bases. Losses at the gene ends were 0 bases for V and 5 bases for J; bases not matched to a gene: 8. The CDR3 totals 17 residues. CDR1 and CDR2 (germline): SGHRS, YFSETQ.

The V gene is TRBV29-1, the J gene TRBJ1-2, with TRBD1 as a possible D gene (6 bases). This CDR3 contains 15 residues. Germline values: CDR1 SQVTM, CDR2 ANQGSEA. V gave up 6 bases and J gave up 0 bases, with 17 bases separating them. CDR3 coding DNA: TGCAGCGTGGATAAAGGGACACTTACTAACTATGGCTACACCTTC. It is translated as CSVDKGTLTNYGYTF.

This clone was found a few times. This CDR3 is also generated by other DNA sequences in the sample. The chain employs TRBV5-1 and TRBJ1-1, with a weak D call TRBD1 (6 bases). Trimming stripped 0 bases from V and 1 base from J, with 10 bases between. Germline V gene data show CDR1 as SGHRS and CDR2 as YFSETQ. This CDR3 is 15 amino acids long. As DNA, the CDR3 is TGCGCCAGCAGCTTGGAGGGAGGGGGGAACACTGAAGCTTTCTTT. Translating it yields CASSLEGGGNTEAFF.

The chain recombines TRBV5-4 with TRBJ1-2, with D maybe TRBD1 (5 bases). Per germline, CDR1 SGHNT and CDR2 YYREEE (reference sequence). The CDR3 extends over 17 amino acids. Deletions cut 1 base from V and 3 bases from J, with 19 bases between. The CDR3 here is CASSLPTVAGGDYGYTF. CDR3 coding DNA: TGTGCCAGCAGCTTGCCGACAGTAGCCGGGGGTGACTATGGCTACACCTTC.